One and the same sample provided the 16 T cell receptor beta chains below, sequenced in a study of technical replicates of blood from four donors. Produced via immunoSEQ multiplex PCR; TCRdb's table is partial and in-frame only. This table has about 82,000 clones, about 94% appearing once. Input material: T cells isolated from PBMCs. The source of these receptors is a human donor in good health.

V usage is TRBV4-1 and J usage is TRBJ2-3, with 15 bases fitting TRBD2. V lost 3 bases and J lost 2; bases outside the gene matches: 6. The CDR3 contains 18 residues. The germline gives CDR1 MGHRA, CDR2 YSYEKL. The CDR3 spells CASSHPGLAGGYTDTQYF. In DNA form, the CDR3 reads TGCGCCAGCAGCCATCCGGGACTAGCGGGAGGATACACAGATACGCAGTATTTT.

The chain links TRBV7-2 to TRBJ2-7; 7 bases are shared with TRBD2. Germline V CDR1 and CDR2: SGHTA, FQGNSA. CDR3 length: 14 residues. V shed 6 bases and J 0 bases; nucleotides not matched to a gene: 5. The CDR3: CASRGGTVSYEQYF. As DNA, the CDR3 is TGTGCCAGCAGGGGGGGGACGGTCTCCTACGAGCAGTACTTC.

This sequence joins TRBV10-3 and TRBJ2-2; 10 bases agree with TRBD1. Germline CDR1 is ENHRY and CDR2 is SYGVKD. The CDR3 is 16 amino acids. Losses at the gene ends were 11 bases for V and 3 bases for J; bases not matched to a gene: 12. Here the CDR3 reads CAAMTGGAGDTGELFF. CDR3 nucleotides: TGTGCCGCCATGACAGGGGGCGCAGGGGACACCGGGGAGCTGTTTTTT.

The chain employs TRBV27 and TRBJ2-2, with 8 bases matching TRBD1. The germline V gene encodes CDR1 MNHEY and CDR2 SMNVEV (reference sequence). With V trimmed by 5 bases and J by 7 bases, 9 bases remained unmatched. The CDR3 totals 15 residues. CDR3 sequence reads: CASSGRGHRGGELFF. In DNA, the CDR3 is TGTGCCAGCAGTGGCAGGGGGCATAGGGGCGGGGAGCTGTTTTTT.

The CDR3 nucleotides are TGTGCCAGCAGCTTAGCCAGTAGGGGGCAAGGGCAGTACTTC. Residues: CASSLASRGQGQYF. The V call is TRBV7-2, the J call TRBJ2-7, with 7 bases lining up with TRBD1. Germline V CDR1 and CDR2: SGHTA, FQGNSA. The ends lost 0 bases at V and 9 bases at J; junction bases unmatched: 8. The CDR3 consists of 14 residues.

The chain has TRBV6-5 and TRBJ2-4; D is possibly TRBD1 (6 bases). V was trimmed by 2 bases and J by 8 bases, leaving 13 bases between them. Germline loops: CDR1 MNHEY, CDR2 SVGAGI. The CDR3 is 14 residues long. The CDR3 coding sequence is TGTGCCAGCAGTTACAGTCAGGGGAAGGACATTCAGTACTTC. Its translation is CASSYSQGKDIQYF.

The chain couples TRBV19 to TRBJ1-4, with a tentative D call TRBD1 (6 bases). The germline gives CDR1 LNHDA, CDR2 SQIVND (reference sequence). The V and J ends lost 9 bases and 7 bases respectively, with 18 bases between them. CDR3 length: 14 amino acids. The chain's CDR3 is CASRLGQSVEKLFF. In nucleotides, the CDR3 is TGTGCCAGCAGATTGGGACAAAGTGTTGAAAAACTGTTTTTT.

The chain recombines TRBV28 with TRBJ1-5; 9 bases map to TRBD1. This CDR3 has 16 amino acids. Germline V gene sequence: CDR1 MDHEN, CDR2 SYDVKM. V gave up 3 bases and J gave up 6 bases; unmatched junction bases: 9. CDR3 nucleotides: TGTGCCAGCAGTTTCCCCGGGACAGGGCTAGGTCAGCCCCAGCATTTT. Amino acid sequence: CASSFPGTGLGQPQHF.

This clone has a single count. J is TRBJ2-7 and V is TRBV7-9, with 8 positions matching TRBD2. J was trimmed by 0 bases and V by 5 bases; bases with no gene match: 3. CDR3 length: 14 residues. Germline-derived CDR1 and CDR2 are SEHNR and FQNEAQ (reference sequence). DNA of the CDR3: TGTGCCAGCAGCCCGGGGGGGTACTCCTACGAGCAGTACTTC. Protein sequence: CASSPGGYSYEQYF.

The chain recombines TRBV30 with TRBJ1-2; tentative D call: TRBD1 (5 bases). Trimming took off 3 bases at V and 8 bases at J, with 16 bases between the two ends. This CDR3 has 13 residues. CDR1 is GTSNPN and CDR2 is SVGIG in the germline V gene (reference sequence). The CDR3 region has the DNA TGTGCCTGGAGCCCCGGGGGGGGTAAGGGCTACACCTTC. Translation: CAWSPGGGKGYTF.

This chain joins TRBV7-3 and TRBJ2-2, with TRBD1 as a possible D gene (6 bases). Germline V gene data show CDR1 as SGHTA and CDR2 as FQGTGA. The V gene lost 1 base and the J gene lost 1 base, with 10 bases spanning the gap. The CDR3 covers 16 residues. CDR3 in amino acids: CASSLKPRGNTGELFF. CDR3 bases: TGTGCCAGCAGCTTAAAGCCCAGGGGGAACACCGGGGAGCTGTTTTTT.

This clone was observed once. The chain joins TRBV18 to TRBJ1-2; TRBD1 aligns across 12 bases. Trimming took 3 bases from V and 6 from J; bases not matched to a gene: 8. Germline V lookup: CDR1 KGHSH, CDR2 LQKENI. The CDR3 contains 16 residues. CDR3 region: CASSPDPGQGANGYTF. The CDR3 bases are TGTGCCAGCTCACCGGATCCGGGACAGGGGGCTAATGGCTACACCTTC.

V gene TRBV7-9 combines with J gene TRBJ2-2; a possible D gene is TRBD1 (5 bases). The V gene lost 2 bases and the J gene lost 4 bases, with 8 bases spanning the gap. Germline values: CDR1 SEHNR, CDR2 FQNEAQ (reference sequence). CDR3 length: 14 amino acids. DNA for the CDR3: TGTGCCAGCAGCTTACAGGGCAGCACCGGGGAGCTGTTTTTT. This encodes CASSLQGSTGELFF. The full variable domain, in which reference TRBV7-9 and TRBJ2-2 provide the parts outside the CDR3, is DTGVSQNPRHKITKRGQNVTFRCDPISEHNRLYWYRQTLGQGPEFLTYFQNEAQLEKSRLLSDRFSAERPKGSFSTLEIQRTEQGDSAMYLCASSLQGSTGELFFGEGSRLTVL.

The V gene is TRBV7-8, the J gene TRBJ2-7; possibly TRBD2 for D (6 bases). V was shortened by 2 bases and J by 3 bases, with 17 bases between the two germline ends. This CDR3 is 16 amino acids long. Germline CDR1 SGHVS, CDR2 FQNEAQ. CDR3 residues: CASSLTWEAPFYEQYF. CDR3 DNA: TGTGCCAGCAGCTTAACGTGGGAGGCTCCGTTCTACGAGCAGTACTTC.

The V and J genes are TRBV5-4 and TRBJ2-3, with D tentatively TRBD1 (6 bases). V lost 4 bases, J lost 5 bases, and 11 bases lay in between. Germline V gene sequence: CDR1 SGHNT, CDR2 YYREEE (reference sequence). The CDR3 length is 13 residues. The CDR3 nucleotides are TGTGCCAGCAGCATCAACAGGGAAGATACGCAGTATTTT. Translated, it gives CASSINREDTQYF.

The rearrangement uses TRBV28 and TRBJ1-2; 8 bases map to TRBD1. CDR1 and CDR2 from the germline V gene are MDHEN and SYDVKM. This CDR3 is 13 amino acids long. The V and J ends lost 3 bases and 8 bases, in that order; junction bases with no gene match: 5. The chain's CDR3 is CASSFGDRGGYTF. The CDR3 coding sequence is TGTGCCAGCAGTTTCGGTGACAGGGGCGGCTACACCTTC.